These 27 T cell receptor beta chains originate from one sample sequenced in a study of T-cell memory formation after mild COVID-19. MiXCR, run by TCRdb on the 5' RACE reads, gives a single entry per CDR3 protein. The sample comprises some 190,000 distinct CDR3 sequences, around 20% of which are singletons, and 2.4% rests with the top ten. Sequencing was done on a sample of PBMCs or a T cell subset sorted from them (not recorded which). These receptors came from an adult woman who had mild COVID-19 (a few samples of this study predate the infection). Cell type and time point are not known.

This CDR3 is CASSAMGQLNTEAFF. The CDR3 DNA reads as TGTGCCAGCAGTGCTATGGGACAGCTGAACACTGAAGCTTTCTTT. This chain joins TRBV2 and TRBJ1-1; 7 bases align to TRBD1. Germline V CDR1 and CDR2: SNHLY, FYNNEI. V lost 4 bases, J lost 0 bases, and 5 bases stayed unmatched. The CDR3 is 15 residues long.

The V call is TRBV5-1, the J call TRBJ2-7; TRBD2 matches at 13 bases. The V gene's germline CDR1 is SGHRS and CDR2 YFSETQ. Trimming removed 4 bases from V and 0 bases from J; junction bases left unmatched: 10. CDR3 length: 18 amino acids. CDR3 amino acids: CASSPLAGLAGSSYEQYF. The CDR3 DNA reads TGCGCCAGCAGCCCGCTAGCGGGACTAGCGGGGTCCTCCTACGAGCAGTACTTC.

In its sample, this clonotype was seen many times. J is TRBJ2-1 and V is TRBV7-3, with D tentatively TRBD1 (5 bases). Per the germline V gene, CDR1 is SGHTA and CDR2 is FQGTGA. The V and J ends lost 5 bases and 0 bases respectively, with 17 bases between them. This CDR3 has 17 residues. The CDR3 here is CASSKAAVGPSYNEQFF. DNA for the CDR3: TGTGCCAGCAGCAAGGCGGCAGTGGGGCCCTCCTACAATGAGCAGTTCTTC.

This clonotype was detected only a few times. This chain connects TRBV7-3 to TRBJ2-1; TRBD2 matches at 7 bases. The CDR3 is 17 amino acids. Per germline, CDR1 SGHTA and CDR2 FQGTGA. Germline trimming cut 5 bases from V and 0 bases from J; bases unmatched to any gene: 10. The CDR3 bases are TGTGCCAGCAGCACGGGACTAAAACTTAGCTCCTACAATGAGCAGTTCTTC. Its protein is CASSTGLKLSSYNEQFF.

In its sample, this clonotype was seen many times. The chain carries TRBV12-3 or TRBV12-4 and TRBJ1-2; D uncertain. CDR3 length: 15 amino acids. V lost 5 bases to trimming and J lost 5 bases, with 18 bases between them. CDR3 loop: CASSPRRVVGYGYTF. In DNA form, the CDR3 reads TGTGCCAGCAGTCCCCGTCGCGTGGTTGGGTATGGCTACACCTTC.

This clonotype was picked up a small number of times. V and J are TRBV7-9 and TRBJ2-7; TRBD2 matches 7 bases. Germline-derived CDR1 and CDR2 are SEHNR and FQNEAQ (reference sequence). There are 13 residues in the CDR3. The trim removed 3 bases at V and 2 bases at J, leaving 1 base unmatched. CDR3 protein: CASSFAGAYEQYF. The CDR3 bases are TGTGCCAGCAGCTTCGCGGGAGCCTACGAGCAGTACTTC.

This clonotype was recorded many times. The CDR3 DNA reads TGTGCCAGCAGCGAGTCCAGGGACTATAATTCACCCCTCCACTTT. Translated, it gives CASSESRDYNSPLHF. The chain is built from TRBV7-8 and TRBJ1-6, with D perhaps TRBD1 (5 bases). V shed 5 bases and J shed 3 bases, with 11 bases lying between them. The CDR3 runs to 15 residues. From germline, CDR1 is SGHVS and CDR2 FQNEAQ.

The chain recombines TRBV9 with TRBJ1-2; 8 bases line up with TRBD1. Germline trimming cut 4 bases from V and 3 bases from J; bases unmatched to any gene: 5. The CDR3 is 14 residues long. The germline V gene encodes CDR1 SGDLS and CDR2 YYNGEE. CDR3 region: CASSPGQGHYGYTF. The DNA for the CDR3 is TGTGCCAGCAGCCCCGGACAGGGCCACTATGGCTACACCTTC.

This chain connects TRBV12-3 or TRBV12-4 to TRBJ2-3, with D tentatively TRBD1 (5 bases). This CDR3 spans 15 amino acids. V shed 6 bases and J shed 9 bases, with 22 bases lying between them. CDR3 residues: CASRVVRGSVGTQYF. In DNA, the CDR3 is TGTGCCAGCAGGGTCGTTAGGGGTTCGGTCGGCACGCAGTATTTT.

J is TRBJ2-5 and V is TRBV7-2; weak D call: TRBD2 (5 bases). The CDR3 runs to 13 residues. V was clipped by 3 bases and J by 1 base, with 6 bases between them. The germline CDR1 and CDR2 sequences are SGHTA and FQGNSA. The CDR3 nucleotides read TGTGCCAGCAGCTTGGGAGTCCAAGAGACCCAGTACTTC. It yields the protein CASSLGVQETQYF.

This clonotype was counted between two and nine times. The CDR3 DNA reads as TGCAGTGCTACCAAAAGGAGCTATGGCTACACCTTC. Residues: CSATKRSYGYTF. This sequence joins TRBV20-1 and TRBJ1-2; D is uncertain. This CDR3 has 12 residues. Germline CDR1 and CDR2: DFQATT and SNEGSKA (reference sequence). Trimming removed 4 bases at V and 4 bases at J, with 10 bases between.

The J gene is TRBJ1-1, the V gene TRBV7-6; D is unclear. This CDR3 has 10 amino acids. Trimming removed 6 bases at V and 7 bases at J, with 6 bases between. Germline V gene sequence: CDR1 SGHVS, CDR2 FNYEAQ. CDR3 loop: CASSPNEAFF. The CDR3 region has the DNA TGTGCCAGCAGTCCCAATGAAGCTTTCTTT.

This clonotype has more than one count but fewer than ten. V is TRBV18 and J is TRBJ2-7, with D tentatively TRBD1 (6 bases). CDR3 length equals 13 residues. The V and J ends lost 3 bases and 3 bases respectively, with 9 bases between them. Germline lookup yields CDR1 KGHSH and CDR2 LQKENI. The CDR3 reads CASSPTGSYEQYF. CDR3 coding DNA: TGTGCCAGCTCACCGACAGGAAGCTACGAGCAGTACTTC.

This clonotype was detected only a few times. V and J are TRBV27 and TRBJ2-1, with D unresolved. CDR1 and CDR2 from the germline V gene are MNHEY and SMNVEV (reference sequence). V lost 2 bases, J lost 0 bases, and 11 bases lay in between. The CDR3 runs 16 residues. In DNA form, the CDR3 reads TGTGCCAGCAGTTTAAGTGGGGTGAGCTCCTACAATGAGCAGTTCTTC. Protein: CASSLSGVSSYNEQFF.

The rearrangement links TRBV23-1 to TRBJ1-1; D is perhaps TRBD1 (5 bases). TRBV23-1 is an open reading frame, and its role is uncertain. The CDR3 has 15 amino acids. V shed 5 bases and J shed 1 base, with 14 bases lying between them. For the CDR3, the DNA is TGCGCCAGCAGTTCCGGGTCTGGGGGGAACACTGAAGCTTTCTTT. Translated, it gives CASSSGSGGNTEAFF.

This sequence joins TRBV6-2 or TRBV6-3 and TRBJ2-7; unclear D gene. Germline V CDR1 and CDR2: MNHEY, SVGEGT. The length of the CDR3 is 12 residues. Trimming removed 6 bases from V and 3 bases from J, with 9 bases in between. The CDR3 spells CASRASRYEQYF. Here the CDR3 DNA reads TGTGCCAGCAGGGCTAGTCGCTACGAGCAGTACTTC.

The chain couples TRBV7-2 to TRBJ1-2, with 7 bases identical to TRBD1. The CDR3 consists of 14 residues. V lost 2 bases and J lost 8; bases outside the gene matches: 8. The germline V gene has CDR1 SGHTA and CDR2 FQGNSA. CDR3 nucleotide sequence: TGTGCCAGCAGCTTAATGGAGGGGGCGCAAGGCTACACCTTC. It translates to CASSLMEGAQGYTF.

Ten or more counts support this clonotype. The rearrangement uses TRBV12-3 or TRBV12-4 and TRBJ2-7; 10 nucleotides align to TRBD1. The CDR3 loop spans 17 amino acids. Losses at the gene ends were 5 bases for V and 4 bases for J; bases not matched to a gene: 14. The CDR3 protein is CASSPPAGTGARYEQYF. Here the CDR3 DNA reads TGTGCCAGCAGTCCCCCGGCGGGGACAGGGGCAAGATACGAGCAGTACTTC.

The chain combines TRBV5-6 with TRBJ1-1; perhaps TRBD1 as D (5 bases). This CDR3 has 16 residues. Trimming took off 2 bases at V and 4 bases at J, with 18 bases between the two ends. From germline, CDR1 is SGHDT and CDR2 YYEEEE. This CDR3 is CASSFRTSRSFTEAFF. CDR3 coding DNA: TGTGCCAGCAGCTTTCGGACATCCCGGTCGTTCACTGAAGCTTTCTTT. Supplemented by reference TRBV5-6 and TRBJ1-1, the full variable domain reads DAGVTQSPTHLIKTRGQQVTLRCSPKSGHDTVSWYQQALGQGPQFIFQYYEEEERQRGNFPDRFSGHQFPNYSSELNVNALLLGDSALYLCASSFRTSRSFTEAFFGQGTRLTVV.

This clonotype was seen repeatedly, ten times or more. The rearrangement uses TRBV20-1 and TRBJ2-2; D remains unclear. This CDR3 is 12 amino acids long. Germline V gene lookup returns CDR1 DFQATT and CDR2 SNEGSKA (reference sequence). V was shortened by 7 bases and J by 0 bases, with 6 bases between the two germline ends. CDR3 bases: TGCAGTGTGCTAACGAACACCGGGGAGCTGTTTTTT. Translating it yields CSVLTNTGELFF.

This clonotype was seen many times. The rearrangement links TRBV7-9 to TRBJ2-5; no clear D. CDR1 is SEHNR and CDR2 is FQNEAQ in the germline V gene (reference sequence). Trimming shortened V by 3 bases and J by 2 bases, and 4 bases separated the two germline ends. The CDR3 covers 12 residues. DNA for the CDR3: TGTGCCAGCAGCTTCGCACAAGAGACCCAGTACTTC. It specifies CASSFAQETQYF.

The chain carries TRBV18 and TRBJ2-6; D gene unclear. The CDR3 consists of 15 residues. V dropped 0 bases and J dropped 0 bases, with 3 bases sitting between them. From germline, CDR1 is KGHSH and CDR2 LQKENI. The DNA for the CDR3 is TGTGCCAGCTCACCACCGAACTCTGGGGCCAACGTCCTGACTTTC. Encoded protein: CASSPPNSGANVLTF.

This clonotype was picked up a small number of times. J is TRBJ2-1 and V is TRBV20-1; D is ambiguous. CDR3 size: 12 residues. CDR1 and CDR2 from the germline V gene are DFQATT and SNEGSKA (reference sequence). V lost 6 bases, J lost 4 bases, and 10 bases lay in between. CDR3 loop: CSAPDVYNEQFF. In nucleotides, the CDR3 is TGCAGTGCCCCGGACGTGTACAATGAGCAGTTCTTC.

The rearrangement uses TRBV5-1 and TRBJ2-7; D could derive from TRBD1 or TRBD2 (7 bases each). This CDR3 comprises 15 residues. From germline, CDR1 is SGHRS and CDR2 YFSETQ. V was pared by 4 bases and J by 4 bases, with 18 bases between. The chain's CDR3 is CASSAGQSRGYEQYF. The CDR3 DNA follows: TGCGCCAGCAGCGCGGGACAGTCGCGGGGGTACGAGCAGTACTTC.

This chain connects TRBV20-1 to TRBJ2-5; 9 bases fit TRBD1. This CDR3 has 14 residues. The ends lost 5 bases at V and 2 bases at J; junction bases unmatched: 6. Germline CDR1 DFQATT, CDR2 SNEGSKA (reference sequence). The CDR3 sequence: CSAGRTGAQETQYF. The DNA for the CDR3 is TGCAGTGCTGGACGGACAGGGGCACAAGAGACCCAGTACTTC.

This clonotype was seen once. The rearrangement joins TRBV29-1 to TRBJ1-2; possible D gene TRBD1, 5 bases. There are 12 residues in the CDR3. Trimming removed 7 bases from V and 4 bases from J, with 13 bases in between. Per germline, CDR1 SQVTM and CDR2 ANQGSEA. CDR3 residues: CSAGDGFYGYTF. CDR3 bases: TGCAGCGCCGGGGACGGCTTCTATGGCTACACCTTC.

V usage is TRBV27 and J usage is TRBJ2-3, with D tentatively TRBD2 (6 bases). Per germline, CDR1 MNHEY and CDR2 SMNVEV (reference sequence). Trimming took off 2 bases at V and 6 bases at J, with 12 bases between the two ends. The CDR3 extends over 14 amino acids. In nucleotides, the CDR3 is TGTGCCAGCAGTTTAGGAGGGACGGGGGATACGCAGTATTTT. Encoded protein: CASSLGGTGDTQYF.